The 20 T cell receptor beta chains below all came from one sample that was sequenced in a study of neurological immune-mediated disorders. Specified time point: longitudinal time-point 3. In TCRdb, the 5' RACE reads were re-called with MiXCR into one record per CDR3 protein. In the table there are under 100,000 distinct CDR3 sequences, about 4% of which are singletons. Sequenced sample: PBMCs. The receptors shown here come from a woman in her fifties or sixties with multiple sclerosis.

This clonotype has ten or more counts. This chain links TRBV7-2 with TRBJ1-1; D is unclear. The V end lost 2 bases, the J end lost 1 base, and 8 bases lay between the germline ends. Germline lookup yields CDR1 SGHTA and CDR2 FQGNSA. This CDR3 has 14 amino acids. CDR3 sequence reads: CASSLNTPNTEAFF. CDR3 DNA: TGTGCCAGCAGCTTAAATACCCCGAACACTGAAGCTTTCTTT.

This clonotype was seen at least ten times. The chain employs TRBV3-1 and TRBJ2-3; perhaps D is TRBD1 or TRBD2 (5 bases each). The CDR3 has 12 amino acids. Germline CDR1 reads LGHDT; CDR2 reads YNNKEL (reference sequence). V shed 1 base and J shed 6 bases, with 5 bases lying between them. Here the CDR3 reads CASSQGGDTQYF. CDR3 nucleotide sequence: TGTGCCAGCAGCCAAGGGGGGGATACGCAGTATTTT.

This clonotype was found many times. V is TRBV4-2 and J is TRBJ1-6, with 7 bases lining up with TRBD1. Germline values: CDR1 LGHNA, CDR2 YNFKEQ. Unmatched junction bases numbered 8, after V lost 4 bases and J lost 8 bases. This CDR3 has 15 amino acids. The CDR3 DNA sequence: TGTGCCAGCAGCCTGATCGGGACAGCCTATTCACCCCTCCACTTT. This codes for CASSLIGTAYSPLHF.

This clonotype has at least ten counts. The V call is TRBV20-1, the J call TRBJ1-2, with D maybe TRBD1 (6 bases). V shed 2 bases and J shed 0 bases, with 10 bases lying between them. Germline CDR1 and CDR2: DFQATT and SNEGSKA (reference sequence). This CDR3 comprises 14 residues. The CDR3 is CSARLDRTNYGYTF. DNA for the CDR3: TGCAGTGCTAGACTGGACAGAACTAACTATGGCTACACCTTC.

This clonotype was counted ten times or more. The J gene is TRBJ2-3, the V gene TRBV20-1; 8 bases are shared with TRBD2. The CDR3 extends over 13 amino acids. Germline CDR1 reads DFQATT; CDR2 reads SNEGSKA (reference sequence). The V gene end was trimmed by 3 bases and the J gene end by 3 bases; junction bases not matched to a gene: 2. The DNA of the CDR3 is TGCAGTGCTAGCGGGGGGGCGACAGATACGCAGTATTTT. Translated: CSASGGATDTQYF.

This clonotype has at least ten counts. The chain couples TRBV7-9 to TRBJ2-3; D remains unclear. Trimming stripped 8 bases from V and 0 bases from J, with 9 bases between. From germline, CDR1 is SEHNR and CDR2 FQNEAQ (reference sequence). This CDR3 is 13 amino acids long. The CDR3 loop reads CASEVLSTDTQYF. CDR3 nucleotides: TGTGCCAGCGAGGTCCTTAGCACAGATACGCAGTATTTT.

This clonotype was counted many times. The DNA for the CDR3 is TGTGCCAGCAATGCCAGGACAACATACGAGCAGTACTTC. Protein sequence: CASNARTTYEQYF. The genes are TRBV6-2 or TRBV6-3 and TRBJ2-7, with D possibly TRBD1 on 5 matching bases. V gave up 7 bases and J gave up 4 bases, with 14 bases separating them. Germline CDR1 reads MNHEY; CDR2 reads SVGEGT. This CDR3 spans 13 amino acids.

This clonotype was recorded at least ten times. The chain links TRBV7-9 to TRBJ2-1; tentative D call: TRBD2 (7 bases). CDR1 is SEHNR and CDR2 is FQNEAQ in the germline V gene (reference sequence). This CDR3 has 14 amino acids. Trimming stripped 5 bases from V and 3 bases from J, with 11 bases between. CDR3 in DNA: TGTGCCAGCAGCCAAAGGGGGGGCTACAATGAGCAGTTCTTC. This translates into CASSQRGGYNEQFF.

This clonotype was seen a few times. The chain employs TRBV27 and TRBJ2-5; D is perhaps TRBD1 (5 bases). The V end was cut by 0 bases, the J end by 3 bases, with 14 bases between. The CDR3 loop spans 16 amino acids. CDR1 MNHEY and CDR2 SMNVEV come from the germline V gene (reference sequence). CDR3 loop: CASSLSAWGREETQYF. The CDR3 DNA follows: TGTGCCAGCAGTTTATCAGCGTGGGGCAGGGAAGAGACCCAGTACTTC.

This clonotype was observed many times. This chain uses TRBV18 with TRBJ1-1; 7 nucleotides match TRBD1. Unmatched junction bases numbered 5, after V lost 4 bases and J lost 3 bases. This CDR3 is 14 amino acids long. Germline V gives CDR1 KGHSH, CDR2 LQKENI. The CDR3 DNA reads TGTGCCAGCTCACAGCAAACAGGGGACACTGAAGCTTTCTTT. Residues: CASSQQTGDTEAFF.

DNA for the CDR3: TGTGCCAGCTCACCACGTCCCGGGAACACTGAAGCTTTCTTT. Protein sequence: CASSPRPGNTEAFF. The rearrangement uses TRBV18 and TRBJ1-1; D remains unclear. Trimming left V 1 base short and J 1 base short, with 7 bases between. The CDR3 length is 14 residues. Per germline, CDR1 KGHSH and CDR2 LQKENI.

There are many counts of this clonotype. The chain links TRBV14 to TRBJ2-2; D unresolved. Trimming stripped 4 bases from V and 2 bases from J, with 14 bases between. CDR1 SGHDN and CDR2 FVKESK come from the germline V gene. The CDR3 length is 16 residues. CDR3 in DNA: TGTGCCAGCAGCCGGGATGCTGGCCGAAACACCGGGGAGCTGTTTTTT. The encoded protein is CASSRDAGRNTGELFF. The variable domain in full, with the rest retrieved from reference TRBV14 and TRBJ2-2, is EAGVTQFPSHSVIEKGQTVTLRCDPISGHDNLYWYRRVMGKEIKFLLHFVKESKQDESGMPNNRFLAERTGGTYSTLKVQPAELEDSGVYFCASSRDAGRNTGELFFGEGSRLTVL.

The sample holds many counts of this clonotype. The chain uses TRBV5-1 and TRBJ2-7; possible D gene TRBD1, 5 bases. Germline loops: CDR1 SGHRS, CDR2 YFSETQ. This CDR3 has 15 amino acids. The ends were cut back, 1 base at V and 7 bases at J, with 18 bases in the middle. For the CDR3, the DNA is TGCGCCAGCAGCTTGTCTGGGGCGAGCCGTCGTGAGCAGTACTTC. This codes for CASSLSGASRREQYF.

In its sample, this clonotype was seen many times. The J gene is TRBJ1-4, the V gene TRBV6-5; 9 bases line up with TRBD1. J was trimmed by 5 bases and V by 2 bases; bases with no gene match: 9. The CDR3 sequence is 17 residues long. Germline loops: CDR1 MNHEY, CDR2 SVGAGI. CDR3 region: CASSYEGLGTGNEKLFF. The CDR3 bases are TGTGCCAGCAGTTACGAAGGATTAGGGACAGGGAATGAAAAACTGTTTTTT.

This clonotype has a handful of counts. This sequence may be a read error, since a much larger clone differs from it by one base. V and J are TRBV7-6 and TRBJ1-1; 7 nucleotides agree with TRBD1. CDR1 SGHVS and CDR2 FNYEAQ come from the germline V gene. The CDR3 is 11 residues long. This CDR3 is CVSSPGQEAFF. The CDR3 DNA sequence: TGTGTCAGCAGCCCGGGACAGGAAGCTTTCTTT.

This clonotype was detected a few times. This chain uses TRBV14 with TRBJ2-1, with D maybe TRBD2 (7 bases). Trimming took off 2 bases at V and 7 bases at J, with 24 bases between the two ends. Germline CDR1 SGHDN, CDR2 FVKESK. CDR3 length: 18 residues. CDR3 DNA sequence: TGTGCCAGCAGCCAACCAACCATGGGGGGGGGCGGAAGGAATGAGCAGTTCTTC. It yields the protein CASSQPTMGGGGRNEQFF.

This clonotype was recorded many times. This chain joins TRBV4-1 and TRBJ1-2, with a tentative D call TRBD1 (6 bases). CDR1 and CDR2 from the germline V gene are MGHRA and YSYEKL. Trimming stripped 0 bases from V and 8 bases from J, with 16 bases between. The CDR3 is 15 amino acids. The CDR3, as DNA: TGCGCCAGCAGCCAAGATCCTGTCCGGGGGGCAGGCTACACCTTC. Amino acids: CASSQDPVRGAGYTF.

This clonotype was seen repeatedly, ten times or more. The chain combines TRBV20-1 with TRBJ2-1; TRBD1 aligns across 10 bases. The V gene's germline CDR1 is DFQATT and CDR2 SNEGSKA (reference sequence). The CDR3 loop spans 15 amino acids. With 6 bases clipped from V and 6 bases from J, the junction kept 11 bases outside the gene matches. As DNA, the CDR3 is TGCAGTGCCGCCGGCGGACAGGGGGGTCGCAATGAGCAGTTCTTC. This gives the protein CSAAGGQGGRNEQFF.

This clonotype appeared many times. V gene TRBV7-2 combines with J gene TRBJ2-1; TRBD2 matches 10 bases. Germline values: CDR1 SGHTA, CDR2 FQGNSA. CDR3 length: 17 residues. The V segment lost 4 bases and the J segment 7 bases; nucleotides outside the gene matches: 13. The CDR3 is CASSSQPLAGVKNEQFF. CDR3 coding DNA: TGTGCCAGCAGCTCGCAACCCCTAGCGGGGGTTAAAAATGAGCAGTTCTTC.

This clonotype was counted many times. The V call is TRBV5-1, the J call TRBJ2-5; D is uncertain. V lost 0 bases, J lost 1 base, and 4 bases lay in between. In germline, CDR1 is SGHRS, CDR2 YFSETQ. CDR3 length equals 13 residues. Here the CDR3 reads CASSLDFQETQYF. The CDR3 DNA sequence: TGCGCCAGCAGCTTGGACTTCCAAGAGACCCAGTACTTC.